These 9 T cell receptor beta chains originate from one sample sequenced in a study of identical twins. Via MiXCR, TCRdb re-called the 5' RACE reads, giving one row per CDR3 protein. This table holds hundreds of thousands of distinct CDR3 sequences, just over 7% found once. These data also formed part of another study, on yellow fever vaccine responses in identical twins.

Input material: PBMCs. Receptors originate from a woman between 18 and 30 years old in good health.

This clonotype has more than one count but fewer than ten. J is TRBJ2-1 and V is TRBV3-1; the match to TRBD2 covers 9 bases. Germline assignment: CDR1 LGHDT and CDR2 YNNKEL (reference sequence). V trimming: 8 bases; J trimming: 7 bases; junction bases outside the gene matches: 9. The CDR3 contains 14 residues. The CDR3 DNA follows: TGTGCCAGCGAGATGCTAGCGGGGACTAATGAGCAGTTCTTC. Its translation: CASEMLAGTNEQFF.

Many counts were recorded for this clonotype. The chain links TRBV21-1 to TRBJ1-3; the table's D call, TRBD1, was not checked against the DNA. TRBV21-1 is annotated as a pseudogene. The CDR3 spans 16 residues. CDR3 bases: TGTGCCAGCAGCAAAGGCGGGACCTTCTCTGGAAACACCATATATTTT. It yields the protein CASSKGGTFSGNTIYF.

This clonotype was counted a few times. The chain links TRBV20-1 to TRBJ2-7, with D perhaps matching TRBD2 (6 bases). V lost 0 bases to trimming and J lost 1 base, with 13 bases between them. The germline gives CDR1 DFQATT, CDR2 SNEGSKA (reference sequence). CDR3 length: 15 residues. This chain's CDR3 is CSARDRSSGSYEQYF. DNA of the CDR3: TGCAGTGCTAGAGATCGCAGTAGCGGTTCCTACGAGCAGTACTTC.

The table lists this clonotype with many counts. This chain's CDR3 is CASTPATENTEAFF. DNA for the CDR3: TGTGCCAGCACCCCGGCTACGGAGAACACTGAAGCTTTCTTT. The chain combines TRBV11-2 with TRBJ1-1; D is unresolved. CDR3 length: 14 residues. V was clipped by 7 bases and J by 1 base, with 13 bases between them. Germline V gene lookup returns CDR1 SGHAT and CDR2 FQNNGV.

The chain carries TRBV10-3 and TRBJ2-3; maybe TRBD2 (6 bases). CDR3 length: 13 amino acids. Trimming cost V 4 bases and J 3 bases, with 8 bases left between them. In germline, CDR1 is ENHRY, CDR2 SYGVKD. The CDR3 bases are TGTGCCATCAGTGGGAGGGCTACAGATACGCAGTATTTT. It specifies CAISGRATDTQYF.

This clonotype was observed a handful of times. This chain links TRBV12-3 or TRBV12-4 with TRBJ1-5; TRBD1 matches 7 bases. The junction had 7 bases not matched to a gene; V was cut back by 1 base and J by 7 bases. The CDR3 consists of 15 residues. The CDR3 sequence is CASSLEEGAIQPQHF. In DNA, the CDR3 is TGTGCCAGCAGTTTAGAGGAGGGGGCAATCCAGCCCCAGCATTTT.

The rearrangement links TRBV18 to TRBJ2-1, with unresolved D. This CDR3 has 14 amino acids. Germline CDR1 is KGHSH and CDR2 is LQKENI. V was trimmed by 0 bases and J by 8 bases, leaving 11 bases between them. CDR3 sequence reads: CASSPPGSYYEQFF. CDR3 in DNA: TGTGCCAGCTCACCACCGGGGTCATACTATGAGCAGTTCTTC.

This chain links TRBV29-1 with TRBJ2-1; D may match TRBD1 or TRBD2 (5 bases each). Germline CDR1 SQVTM, CDR2 ANQGSEA. This CDR3 has 12 residues. Trimming took off 7 bases at V and 4 bases at J, with 11 bases between the two ends. CDR3 coding DNA: TGCAGCGCCGGGACCGTATACAATGAGCAGTTCTTC. As protein: CSAGTVYNEQFF.

The chain uses TRBV6-5 and TRBJ1-4; 9 nucleotides agree with TRBD1. The CDR3 length is 16 residues. Germline V gives CDR1 MNHEY, CDR2 SVGAGI. V was pared by 2 bases and J by 5 bases, with 6 bases of the junction left unmatched. The CDR3 DNA is TGTGCCAGCAGTTACCGACGGGGGACAGGGAATGAAAAACTGTTTTTT. Protein sequence: CASSYRRGTGNEKLFF.